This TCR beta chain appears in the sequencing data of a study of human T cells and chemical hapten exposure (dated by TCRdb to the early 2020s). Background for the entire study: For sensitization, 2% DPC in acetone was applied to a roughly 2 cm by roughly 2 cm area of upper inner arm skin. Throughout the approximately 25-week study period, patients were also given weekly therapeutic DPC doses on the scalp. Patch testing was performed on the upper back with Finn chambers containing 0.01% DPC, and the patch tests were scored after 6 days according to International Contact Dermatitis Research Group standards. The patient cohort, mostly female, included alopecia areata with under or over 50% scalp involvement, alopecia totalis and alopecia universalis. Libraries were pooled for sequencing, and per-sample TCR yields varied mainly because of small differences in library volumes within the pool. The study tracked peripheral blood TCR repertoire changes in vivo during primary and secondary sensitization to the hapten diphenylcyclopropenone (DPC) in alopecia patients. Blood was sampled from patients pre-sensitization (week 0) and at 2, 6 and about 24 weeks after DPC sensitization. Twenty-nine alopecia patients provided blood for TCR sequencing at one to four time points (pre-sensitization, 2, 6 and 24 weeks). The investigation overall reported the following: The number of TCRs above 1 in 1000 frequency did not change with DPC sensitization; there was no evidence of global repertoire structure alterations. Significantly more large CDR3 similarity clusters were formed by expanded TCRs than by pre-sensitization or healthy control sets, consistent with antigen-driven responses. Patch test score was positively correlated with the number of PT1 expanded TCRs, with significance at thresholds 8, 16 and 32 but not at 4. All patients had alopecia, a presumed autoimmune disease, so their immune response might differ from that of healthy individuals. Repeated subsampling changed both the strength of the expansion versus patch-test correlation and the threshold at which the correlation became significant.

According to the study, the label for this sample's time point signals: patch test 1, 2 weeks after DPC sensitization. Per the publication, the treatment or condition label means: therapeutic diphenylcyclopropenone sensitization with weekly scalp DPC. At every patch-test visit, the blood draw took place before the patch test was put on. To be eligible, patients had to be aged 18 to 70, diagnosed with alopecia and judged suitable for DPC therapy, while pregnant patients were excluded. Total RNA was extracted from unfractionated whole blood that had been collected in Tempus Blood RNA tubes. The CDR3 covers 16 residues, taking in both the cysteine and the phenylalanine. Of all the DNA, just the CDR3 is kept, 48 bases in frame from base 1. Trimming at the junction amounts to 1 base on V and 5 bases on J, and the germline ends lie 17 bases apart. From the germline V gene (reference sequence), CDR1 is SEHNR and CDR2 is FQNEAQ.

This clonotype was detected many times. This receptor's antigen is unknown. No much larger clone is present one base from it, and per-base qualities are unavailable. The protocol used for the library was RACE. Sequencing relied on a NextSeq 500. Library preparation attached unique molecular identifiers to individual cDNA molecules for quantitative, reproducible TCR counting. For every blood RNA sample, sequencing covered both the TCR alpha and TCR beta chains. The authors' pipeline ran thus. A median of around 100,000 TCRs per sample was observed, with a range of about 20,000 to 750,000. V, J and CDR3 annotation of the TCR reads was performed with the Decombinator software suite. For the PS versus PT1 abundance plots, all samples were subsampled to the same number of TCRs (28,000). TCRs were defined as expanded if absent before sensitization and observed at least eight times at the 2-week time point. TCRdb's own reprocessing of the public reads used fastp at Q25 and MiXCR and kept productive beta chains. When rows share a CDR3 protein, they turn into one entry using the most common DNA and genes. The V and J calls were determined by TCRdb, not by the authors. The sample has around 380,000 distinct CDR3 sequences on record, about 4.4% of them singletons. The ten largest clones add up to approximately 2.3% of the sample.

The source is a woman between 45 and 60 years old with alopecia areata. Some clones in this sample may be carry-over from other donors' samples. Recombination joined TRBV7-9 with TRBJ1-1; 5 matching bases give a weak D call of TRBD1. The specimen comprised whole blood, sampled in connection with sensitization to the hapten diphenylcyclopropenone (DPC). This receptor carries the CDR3 CASSLELSAGLTEAFF. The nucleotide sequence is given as TGTGCCAGCAGCTTAGAGTTATCCGCAGGGCTAACTGAAGCTTTCTTT. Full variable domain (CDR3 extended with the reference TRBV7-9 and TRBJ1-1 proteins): DTGVSQNPRHKITKRGQNVTFRCDPISEHNRLYWYRQTLGQGPEFLTYFQNEAQLEKSRLLSDRFSAERPKGSFSTLEIQRTEQGDSAMYLCASSLELSAGLTEAFFGQGTRLTVV.